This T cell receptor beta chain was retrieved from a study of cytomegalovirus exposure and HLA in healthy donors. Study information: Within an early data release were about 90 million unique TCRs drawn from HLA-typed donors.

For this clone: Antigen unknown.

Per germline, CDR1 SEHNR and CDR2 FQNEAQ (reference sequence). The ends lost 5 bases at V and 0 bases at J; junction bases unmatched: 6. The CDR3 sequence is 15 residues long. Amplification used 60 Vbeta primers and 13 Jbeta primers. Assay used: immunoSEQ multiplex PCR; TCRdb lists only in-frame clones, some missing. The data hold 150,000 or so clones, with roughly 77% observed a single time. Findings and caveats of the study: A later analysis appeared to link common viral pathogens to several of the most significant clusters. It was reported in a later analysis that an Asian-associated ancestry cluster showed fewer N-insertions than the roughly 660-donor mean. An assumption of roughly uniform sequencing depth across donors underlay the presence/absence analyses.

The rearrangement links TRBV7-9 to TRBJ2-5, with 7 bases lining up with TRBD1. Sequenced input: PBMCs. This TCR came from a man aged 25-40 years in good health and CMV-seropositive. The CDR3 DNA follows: TGTGCCAGCAGCCAGAGACAGGGCAACCAAGAGACCCAGTACTTC. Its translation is CASSQRQGNQETQYF.